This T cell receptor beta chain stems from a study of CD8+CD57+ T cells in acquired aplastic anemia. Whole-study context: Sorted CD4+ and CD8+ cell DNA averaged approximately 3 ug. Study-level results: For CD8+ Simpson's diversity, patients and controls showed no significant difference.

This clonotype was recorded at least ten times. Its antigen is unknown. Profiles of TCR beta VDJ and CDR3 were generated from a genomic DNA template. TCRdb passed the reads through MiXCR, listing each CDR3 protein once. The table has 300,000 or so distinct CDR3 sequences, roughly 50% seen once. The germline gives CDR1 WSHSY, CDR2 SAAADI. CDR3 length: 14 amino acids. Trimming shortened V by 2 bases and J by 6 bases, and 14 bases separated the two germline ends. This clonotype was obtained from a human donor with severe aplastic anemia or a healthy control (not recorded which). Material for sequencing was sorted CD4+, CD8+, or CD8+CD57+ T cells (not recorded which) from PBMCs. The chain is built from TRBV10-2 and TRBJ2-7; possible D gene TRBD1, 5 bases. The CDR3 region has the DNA TGCGCCAGCAGTGAGAGGCAGGGTTGGGGCGAGCAGTACTTC. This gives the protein CASSERQGWGEQYF.